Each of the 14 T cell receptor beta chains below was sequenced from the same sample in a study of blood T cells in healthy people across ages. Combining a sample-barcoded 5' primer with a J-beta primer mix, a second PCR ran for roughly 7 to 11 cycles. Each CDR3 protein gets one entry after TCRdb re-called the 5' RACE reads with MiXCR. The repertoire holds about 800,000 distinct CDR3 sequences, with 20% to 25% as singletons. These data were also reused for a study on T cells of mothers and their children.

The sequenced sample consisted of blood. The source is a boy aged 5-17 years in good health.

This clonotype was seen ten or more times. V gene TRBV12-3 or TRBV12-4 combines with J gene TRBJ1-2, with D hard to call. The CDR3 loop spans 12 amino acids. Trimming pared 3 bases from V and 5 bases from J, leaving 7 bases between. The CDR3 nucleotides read TGTGCCAGCAGTTTTGGGGAGTATGGCTACACCTTC. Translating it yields CASSFGEYGYTF.

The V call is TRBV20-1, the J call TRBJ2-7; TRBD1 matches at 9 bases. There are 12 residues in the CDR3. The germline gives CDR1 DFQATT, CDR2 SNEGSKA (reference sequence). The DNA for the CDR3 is TGCTTCGGGACAGGGAAGGACTACGAGCAGTACTTC. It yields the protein CFGTGKDYEQYF.

This CDR3 is CASSQDLIAGLQETQYF. DNA of the CDR3: TGTGCCAGCAGCCAAGATTTGATAGCGGGACTCCAAGAGACCCAGTACTTC. The chain joins TRBV3-1 to TRBJ2-7; 8 bases are shared with TRBD2. The DNA end is more similar to TRBJ2-5, so the J call may be wrong. This CDR3 is built from 17 residues. Germline CDR1 and CDR2: LGHDT and YNNKEL (reference sequence).

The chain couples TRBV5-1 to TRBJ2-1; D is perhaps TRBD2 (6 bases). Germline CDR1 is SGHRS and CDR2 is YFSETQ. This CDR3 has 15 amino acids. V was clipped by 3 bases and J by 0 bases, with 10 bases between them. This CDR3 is CASSSDGSSYNEQFF. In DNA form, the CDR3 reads TGCGCCAGCAGCTCTGACGGGAGCTCCTACAATGAGCAGTTCTTC.

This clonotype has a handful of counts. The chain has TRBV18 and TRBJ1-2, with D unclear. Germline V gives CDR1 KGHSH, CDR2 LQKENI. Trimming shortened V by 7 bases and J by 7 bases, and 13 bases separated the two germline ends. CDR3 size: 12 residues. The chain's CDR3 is CASFATPSGYTF. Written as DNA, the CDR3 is TGTGCCAGCTTCGCAACGCCATCTGGCTACACCTTC.

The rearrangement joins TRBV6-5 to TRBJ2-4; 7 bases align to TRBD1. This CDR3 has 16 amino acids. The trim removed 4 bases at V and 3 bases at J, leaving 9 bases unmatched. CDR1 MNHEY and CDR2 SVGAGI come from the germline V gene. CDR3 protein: CASSCSGGMGKNIQYF. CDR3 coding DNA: TGTGCCAGCAGTTGCTCAGGGGGAATGGGCAAAAACATTCAGTACTTC.

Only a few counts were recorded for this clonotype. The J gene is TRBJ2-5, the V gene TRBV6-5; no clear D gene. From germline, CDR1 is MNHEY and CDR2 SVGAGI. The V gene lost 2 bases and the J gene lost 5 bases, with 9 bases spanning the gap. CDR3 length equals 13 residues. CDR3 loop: CASSYGVGETQYF. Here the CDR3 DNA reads TGTGCCAGCAGTTACGGGGTGGGGGAGACCCAGTACTTC.

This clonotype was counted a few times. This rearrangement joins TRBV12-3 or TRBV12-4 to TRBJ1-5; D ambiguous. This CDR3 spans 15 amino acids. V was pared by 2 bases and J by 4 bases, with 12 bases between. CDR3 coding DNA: TGTGCCAGCAGTTTATCGGGAGCTAGTAATCAGCCCCAGCATTTT. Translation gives CASSLSGASNQPQHF.

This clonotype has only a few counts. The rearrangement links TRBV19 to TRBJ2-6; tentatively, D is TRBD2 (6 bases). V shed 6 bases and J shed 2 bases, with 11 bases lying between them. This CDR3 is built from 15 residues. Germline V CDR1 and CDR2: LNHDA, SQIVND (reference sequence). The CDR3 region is CASSTGVAGANVLTF. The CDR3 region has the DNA TGTGCCAGTAGCACGGGGGTCGCTGGGGCCAACGTCCTGACTTTC.

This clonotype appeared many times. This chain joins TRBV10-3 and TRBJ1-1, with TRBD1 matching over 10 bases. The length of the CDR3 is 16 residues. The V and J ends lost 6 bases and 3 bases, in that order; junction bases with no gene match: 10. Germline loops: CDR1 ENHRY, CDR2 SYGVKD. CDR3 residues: CAIRGGPGQGDTEAFF. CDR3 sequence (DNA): TGTGCCATCAGGGGGGGGCCTGGACAGGGGGACACTGAAGCTTTCTTT.

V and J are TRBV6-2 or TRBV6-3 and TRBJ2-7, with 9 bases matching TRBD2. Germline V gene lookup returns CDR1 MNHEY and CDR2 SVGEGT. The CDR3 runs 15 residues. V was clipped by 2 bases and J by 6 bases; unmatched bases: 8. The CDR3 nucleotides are TGTGCCAGCAGTTACGGGGTAGCGGGAGTATCCGAGCAGTACTTC. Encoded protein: CASSYGVAGVSEQYF.

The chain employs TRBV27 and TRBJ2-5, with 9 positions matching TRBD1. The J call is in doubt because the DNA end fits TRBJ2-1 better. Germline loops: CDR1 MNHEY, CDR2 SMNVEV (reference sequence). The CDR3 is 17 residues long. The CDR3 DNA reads TGTGCCAGCAGTTTCCCGCGGGACAGGGCGTCCTACAATGAGCAGTTCTTC. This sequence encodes CASSFPRDRASYNEQFF.

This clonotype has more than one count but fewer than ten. The CDR3 loop reads CASRSGIKNIQYF. In nucleotides, the CDR3 is TGTGCCAGCAGGTCCGGGATAAAAAACATTCAGTACTTC. The genes are TRBV6-2 or TRBV6-3 and TRBJ2-4; possibly TRBD2 for D (5 bases). The CDR3 has 13 residues. The V and J ends lost 6 bases and 4 bases respectively, with 10 bases between them. CDR1 is MNHEY and CDR2 is SVGEGT in the germline V gene.

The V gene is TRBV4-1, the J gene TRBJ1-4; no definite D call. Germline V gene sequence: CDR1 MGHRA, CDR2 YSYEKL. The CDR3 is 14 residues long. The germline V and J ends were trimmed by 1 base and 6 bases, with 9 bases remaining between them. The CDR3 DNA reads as TGCGCCAGCAGCCAAGTGGGGTTAGATGAAAAACTGTTTTTT. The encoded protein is CASSQVGLDEKLFF.